This TCR beta chain appears in the sequencing data of a study of blood T cell repertoires in COVID-19 (dated by TCRdb to 2019 to 2021). Background for the entire study: Samples covering the acute and convalescent phases of COVID-19 were provided by collaborators in the United States, Italy and Spain. Subjects who had been exposed to COVID-19, were actively infected with it, or had recovered from it provided the deeply sampled blood TCRbeta repertoires that made up the dataset. The material from the prospective study consisted of cDNA or gDNA derived from T cells, B-cell-depleted T cells, or PBMCs. HLA class I and class II types, where available, came from metadata supplied by the sample provider rather than from assay-based typing. A freely available public database, intended as a resource for researchers studying the immune response to SARS-CoV-2, is where the repertoires were released. The samples were drawn from two sources: the first 160 participants of the ongoing ImmuneRACE study, and 1,000 to 1,500 subjects contributed by 6 global collaborators. Nearly every sample came with metadata listing a de-identified subject ID, COVID-19 status, age in years and sex. Overall study results and their limits: The amount of clinical and demographic metadata varied by source and participant and was provided uncurated.

The immunoSEQ Assay, a bias-controlled multiplex PCR, was used to amplify TCRbeta CDR3 regions from genomic DNA. As for how the authors treated the data: Within the assay, amplification of reference gene primers was used to estimate how many nucleated cells each sample contained. Sequence reads were collapsed and filtered to measure the absolute abundance of every unique TCRbeta CDR3 rearrangement. For each sample, productive Simpson clonality was calculated by taking the square root of Simpson's diversity index across productive rearrangements. Here the immuneACCESS table is served through TCRdb, limited to in-frame sequences with V and J called. Missing clones are a known gap in these copies; in checked studies unresolved V genes cover under half, and the rest lacks a known reason. The V and J calls and clone size are taken from that table; D and trimming were inferred from the DNA. The sample has 200,000 to 250,000 clones on record, approximately 86% of them singletons. 4.9% of the sample belongs to the ten largest clones.

V is trimmed back by 3 bases and J by 4 bases, and the junction contains 6 bases that no gene match accounts for. Looking up the germline V gene yields CDR1 KGHSH and CDR2 LQKENI. Reading from cysteine to phenylalanine, the CDR3 counts 16 amino acids. The CDR3 DNA has 48 bases and is translated from base 1. About this clone: There is no known antigen for this receptor. No base-level quality is on record; no much larger clone is a single base apart.

Whole blood was collected in K2EDTA tubes by collaborating institutions according to the institutions' own protocols. For TCRbeta analysis, collaborators shipped samples as frozen whole blood, isolated PBMCs, or DNA extracted from either of those sample types. Sequencing was done on a sample of peripheral blood. The receptor chain draws on TRBV18 and TRBJ2-1; TRBD1 lines up with 10 middle nucleotides. This clonotype originated in a woman of 80 years or more with active or convalescent COVID-19. The nucleotide sequence reads TGTGCCAGCTCACCCCTGGGACAGGGGTTTTACAATGAGCAGTTCTTC. Its product reads: CASSPLGQGFYNEQFF.